What follows are 21 T cell receptor beta chains derived from one specimen sequenced in a study of blood T cell repertoires in COVID-19. The data were produced by immunoSEQ multiplex PCR, yet TCRdb's version contains in-frame clones alone and is incomplete. The sample consists of 60,000 to 80,000 clones, around 90% of them appearing once. Sample: peripheral blood. The source is a human donor in a cohort sampled during active COVID-19.

J is TRBJ2-5 and V is TRBV10-3; 8 positions match TRBD1. In germline, CDR1 is ENHRY, CDR2 SYGVKD. This CDR3 spans 15 amino acids. The V segment lost 4 bases and the J segment 4 bases; nucleotides outside the gene matches: 8. The CDR3 DNA is TGTGCCATCAGTGGGAGGTCAGGGGGCTTAGAGACCCAGTACTTC. Its translation is CAISGRSGGLETQYF.

The chain recombines TRBV7-2 with TRBJ2-1; 10 bases are a match to TRBD2. This CDR3 has 16 amino acids. Germline CDR1 SGHTA, CDR2 FQGNSA. After removal of 5 bases from V and 1 base from J, the junction contained 5 bases not matched to a gene. The chain's CDR3 is CASSVTSGISYNEQFF. In DNA, the CDR3 is TGTGCCAGCAGCGTTACTAGCGGGATTTCCTACAATGAGCAGTTCTTC.

This chain uses TRBV13 with TRBJ2-1, with D possibly matching TRBD2 (6 bases). Trimming took 1 base from V and 2 from J, leaving 9 bases between them. Per the germline V gene, CDR1 is PRHDT and CDR2 is FYEKMQ (reference sequence). The CDR3 extends over 15 amino acids. The CDR3 here is CASSLVGGTYNEQFF. The CDR3 DNA reads as TGTGCCAGCAGCTTAGTGGGCGGGACCTACAATGAGCAGTTCTTC.

The chain joins TRBV18 to TRBJ2-7, with TRBD1 identical over 7 bases. Germline trimming cut 4 bases from V and 2 bases from J; bases unmatched to any gene: 8. Germline V gene sequence: CDR1 KGHSH, CDR2 LQKENI. The CDR3 has 15 amino acids. CDR3 DNA sequence: TGTGCCAGCTCACACCTCCGGGACAGCCCCTACGAGCAGTACTTC. Translated: CASSHLRDSPYEQYF. Drawing the rest from reference TRBV18 and TRBJ2-7, the complete variable domain is NAGVMQNPRHLVRRRGQEARLRCSPMKGHSHVYWYRQLPEEGLKFMVYLQKENIIDESGMPKERFSAEFPKEGPSILRIQQVVRGDSAAYFCASSHLRDSPYEQYFGPGTRLTVT.

This clone came up a few times. V and J are TRBV6-5 and TRBJ1-3; D gene ambiguous. The germline V gene has CDR1 MNHEY and CDR2 SVGAGI. The CDR3 extends over 14 amino acids. The V end was cut by 4 bases, the J end by 0 bases, with 7 bases between. For the CDR3, the DNA is TGTGCCAGCAGTTTAGAGCTCTCTGGAAACACCATATATTTT. Translating it yields CASSLELSGNTIYF.

This clone was recorded a few times. DNA of the CDR3: TGTGCCAGCTCACAATTAGCGGGAGGATTACCCGAGCAGTACTTC. It translates to CASSQLAGGLPEQYF. The chain combines TRBV18 with TRBJ2-7, with 10 bases identical to TRBD2. V gave up 4 bases and J gave up 6 bases; unmatched junction bases: 9. The CDR3 is 15 amino acids. Germline-derived CDR1 and CDR2 are KGHSH and LQKENI.

This chain uses TRBV18 with TRBJ2-5, with 7 bases aligning to TRBD2. Per germline, CDR1 KGHSH and CDR2 LQKENI. The CDR3 runs to 14 residues. Trimming took 3 bases from V and 7 from J; bases not matched to a gene: 8. The CDR3 spells CASSPRLAGGTQYF. CDR3 bases: TGTGCCAGCTCACCTAGACTAGCTGGCGGGACCCAGTACTTC.

The chain uses TRBV11-2 and TRBJ2-3; tentative D call: TRBD2 (6 bases). This CDR3 is 17 amino acids long. The germline gives CDR1 SGHAT, CDR2 FQNNGV. The V end was cut by 5 bases, the J end by 1 base, with 19 bases between. The CDR3 sequence is CASSRQDSGVGTDTQYF. DNA of the CDR3: TGTGCCAGCAGCCGGCAAGACTCGGGGGTGGGCACAGATACGCAGTATTTT.

The J gene is TRBJ1-1, the V gene TRBV6-5, with 10 positions matching TRBD1. The CDR3 is made up of 15 amino acids. Trimming cost V 6 bases and J 5 bases; bases outside gene matches: 9. Germline loops: CDR1 MNHEY, CDR2 SVGAGI. CDR3 coding DNA: TGTGCCAGCAGGGACAGGGGGTCGGGAAAAACTGAAGCTTTCTTT. Amino acid sequence: CASRDRGSGKTEAFF.

The chain carries TRBV29-1 and TRBJ2-7; 7 positions agree with TRBD1. From germline, CDR1 is SQVTM and CDR2 ANQGSEA. The V and J ends lost 5 bases and 2 bases, in that order; junction bases with no gene match: 9. This CDR3 has 14 amino acids. The CDR3: CSVKTGTDAYEQYF. As DNA, the CDR3 is TGCAGCGTTAAAACCGGGACAGACGCCTACGAGCAGTACTTC.

The J gene is TRBJ1-2, the V gene TRBV5-1, with 11 bases matching TRBD1. The V and J ends lost 0 bases and 2 bases, in that order; junction bases with no gene match: 9. The length of the CDR3 is 18 residues. Germline V gene sequence: CDR1 SGHRS, CDR2 YFSETQ. The CDR3 reads CASSLVGQGARGNYGYTF. The CDR3 DNA reads as TGCGCCAGCAGCTTGGTCGGACAGGGGGCTAGGGGAAACTATGGCTACACCTTC.

The rearrangement joins TRBV7-3 to TRBJ2-1, with 10 bases fitting TRBD1. The CDR3 runs to 17 residues. Germline lookup yields CDR1 SGHTA and CDR2 FQGTGA. Trimming cost V 5 bases and J 5 bases; bases outside gene matches: 12. The CDR3 nucleotides read TGTGCCAGCAGCCCCCAGGGGCGGGGGACAGGGGACAATGAGCAGTTCTTC. It encodes CASSPQGRGTGDNEQFF.

The chain links TRBV5-4 to TRBJ2-4, with 14 bases fitting TRBD2. Per germline, CDR1 SGHNT and CDR2 YYREEE (reference sequence). V shed 3 bases, J shed 3 bases, and the junction held 2 bases outside the gene matches. The CDR3 totals 16 residues. The DNA of the CDR3 is TGTGCCAGCAGCTCGGGACTAGCGGGAGTCAAAAACATTCAGTACTTC. Protein: CASSSGLAGVKNIQYF.

This clone is a singleton in its sample. The V call is TRBV18, the J call TRBJ1-1; 9 positions agree with TRBD1. J was trimmed by 2 bases and V by 3 bases; bases with no gene match: 4. The CDR3 sequence is 15 residues long. Germline V gene data show CDR1 as KGHSH and CDR2 as LQKENI. CDR3 region: CASSPSDRGNTEAFF. The CDR3 DNA sequence: TGTGCCAGCTCACCCTCGGACAGGGGCAACACTGAAGCTTTCTTT.

The gene calls are TRBV19 and TRBJ1-5, with TRBD1 identical over 10 bases. The CDR3 spans 15 residues. CDR1 is LNHDA and CDR2 is SQIVND in the germline V gene (reference sequence). The V gene end was trimmed by 4 bases and the J gene end by 1 base; junction bases not matched to a gene: 1. Written as DNA, the CDR3 is TGTGCCAGTAGTAAGGGACAGGGGAGCAATCAGCCCCAGCATTTT. Translating gives CASSKGQGSNQPQHF.

This clone was detected once. The J gene is TRBJ2-5, the V gene TRBV27, with a weak D call TRBD2 (7 bases). V was shortened by 8 bases and J by 5 bases, with 21 bases between the two germline ends. Looked up from germline, CDR1 is MNHEY and CDR2 is SMNVEV (reference sequence). CDR3 length: 15 residues. CDR3 sequence reads: CASAPRGRRGETQYF. CDR3 sequence (DNA): TGTGCCAGCGCGCCTCGGGGGCGGCGGGGGGAGACCCAGTACTTC.

This chain uses TRBV30 with TRBJ2-3, with 10 nucleotides matching TRBD2. The CDR3 is 14 residues long. Germline values: CDR1 GTSNPN, CDR2 SVGIG (reference sequence). Germline trimming cut 3 bases from V and 5 bases from J; bases unmatched to any gene: 5. CDR3 protein: CAWSGAGGLDTQYF. The CDR3 nucleotides are TGTGCCTGGAGCGGAGCGGGAGGGTTAGATACGCAGTATTTT.

This chain joins TRBV7-9 and TRBJ2-2; 7 bases agree with TRBD1. This CDR3 is 14 amino acids long. V shed 7 bases and J 1 base; nucleotides not matched to a gene: 3. Germline values: CDR1 SEHNR, CDR2 FQNEAQ (reference sequence). The CDR3 DNA is TGTGCCAGCACGGGACAGATGAACACCGGGGAGCTGTTTTTT. Amino acid sequence: CASTGQMNTGELFF.

V is TRBV11-2 and J is TRBJ2-5; 9 bases line up with TRBD2. V lost 3 bases and J lost 4; bases outside the gene matches: 3. This CDR3 has 14 amino acids. Germline V gene data show CDR1 as SGHAT and CDR2 as FQNNGV. The CDR3 is CASSFLAGRETQYF. The CDR3 DNA reads as TGTGCCAGCAGCTTTCTAGCGGGAAGAGAGACCCAGTACTTC.

This clone was recorded a few times. The rearrangement links TRBV7-9 to TRBJ1-3; TRBD1 aligns across 7 bases. This CDR3 has 13 residues. J gave up 4 bases and V 5 bases, and 2 bases lay outside the gene matches. Germline V gives CDR1 SEHNR, CDR2 FQNEAQ (reference sequence). The CDR3 nucleotides read TGTGCCAGCAGCGGGGACAGCGGAAACACCATATATTTT. Translating gives CASSGDSGNTIYF.

In this sample, this clone turned up many times. The DNA for the CDR3 is TGTGCCAGCAGCTTAACGTCCGGAGCGGGAACCGGGGAGCTGTTTTTT. Translating gives CASSLTSGAGTGELFF. The rearrangement joins TRBV7-3 to TRBJ2-2, with 7 bases that match TRBD2. Trimming at V came to 0 bases and at J to 5 bases, leaving 6 bases not matched to a gene. This CDR3 is built from 16 residues. Germline loops: CDR1 SGHTA, CDR2 FQGTGA.